The rows below give T cell receptor beta chains drawn from one sample of a study of shared clonotypes between healthy human individuals. Libraries were prepared by immunoSEQ multiplex PCR; TCRdb keeps only in-frame clonotypes and omits some of them. Counted here are some 1,100,000 clones, around 82% occurring once; the ten biggest clones make up 0.52%. Sequenced: memory CD4+ T cells from PBMCs. The receptors derive from a man between 18 and 35 years old in good health. Some clones in this sample may be carry-over from other donors' samples. CDR3s include the opening cysteine and the closing phenylalanine or tryptophan. A D gene is named only where the DNA matches it firmly. Clone size is given for some rows only: seen once, a few or many times, or a class if the clone is expanded.

V	size	J	D	CDR3	DNA
TRBV5-1	.	TRBJ1-1	.	CASSLQGYHTEAFF	TGCGCCAGCAGCTTGCAGGGGTATCACACTGAAGCTTTCTTT
TRBV2	.	TRBJ2-7	TRBD1	CASSEYPGTENYEQYF	TGTGCCAGCAGTGAATACCCAGGGACAGAGAACTACGAGCAGTACTTC
TRBV18	few	TRBJ2-1	.	CASSPTSLDEQFF	TGTGCCAGCTCACCGACTAGTCTCGATGAGCAGTTCTTC
TRBV7-5	.	TRBJ2-5	.	CVRSPPLAGGRGTQYF	TGTGTCAGAAGCCCGCCACTAGCGGGAGGGCGTGGGACCCAGTACTTC
TRBV11-3	.	TRBJ2-1	.	CASSSAPSDGSYNEQFF	TGTGCCAGCAGCTCGGCTCCGTCTGACGGCTCCTACAATGAGCAGTTCTTC
TRBV7-9	.	TRBJ2-2	.	CASSFPTRQINTGELFF	TGTGCCAGCAGCTTTCCAACAAGACAGATCAACACCGGGGAGCTGTTTTTT
TRBV28	.	TRBJ1-5	TRBD1	CASSSQGGRSNQPQHF	TGTGCCAGCAGTTCCCAGGGGGGACGGAGCAATCAGCCCCAGCATTTT
TRBV7-6	.	TRBJ2-1	.	CASSQPPSDEQFF	TGTGCCAGCAGCCAGCCCCCAAGCGATGAGCAGTTCTTC
TRBV6-5	few	TRBJ2-1	.	CASRREPYNEQFF	TGTGCCAGCCGGAGGGAACCCTACAATGAGCAGTTCTTC
TRBV28	.	TRBJ1-5	.	CAVLGGNQPQHF	TGTGCCGTACTGGGGGGGAATCAGCCCCAGCATTTT
TRBV7-2	.	TRBJ1-2	.	CASSPTHGGDYGYTF	TGTGCCAGCAGCCCCACTCATGGGGGCGACTATGGCTACACCTTC
TRBV19	many	TRBJ2-7	.	CASSIVGQIYEQYF	TGTGCCAGTAGTATAGTCGGGCAGATCTACGAGCAGTACTTC
TRBV9	few	TRBJ2-4	.	CASSATIGDGNIQYF	TGTGCCAGCAGCGCAACGATTGGGGATGGAAACATTCAGTACTTC
TRBV10-3	.	TRBJ1-3	.	CAISESRLSGNTIYF	TGTGCCATCAGTGAGTCGAGGCTATCTGGAAACACCATATATTTT
TRBV19	.	TRBJ1-1	.	CASSIPFMNTEAFF	TGTGCCAGTAGTATACCGTTCATGAACACTGAAGCTTTCTTT
TRBV15	.	TRBJ2-7	.	CATSRSSGGGEQYF	TGTGCCACCAGCAGGTCGAGTGGAGGAGGGGAGCAGTACTTC
TRBV4-2	.	TRBJ1-4	.	CASSQGSFGWTNEKLFF	TGTGCCAGCAGCCAGGGATCCTTCGGGTGGACTAATGAAAAACTGTTTTTT
TRBV28	few	TRBJ2-5	TRBD2	CASSPGLAGGRETQYF	TGTGCCAGCAGTCCGGGACTAGCGGGAGGGAGGGAGACCCAGTACTTC